Below, 32 T cell receptor beta chains from the same sample are listed, as sequenced in a study of T-cell reconstitution after alpha-beta-depleted transplantation in children. For TCRbeta, the library was prepared with unique molecular identifiers. MiXCR, applied by TCRdb to the PCR reads, yields one record per CDR3 protein. The sample includes approximately 230,000 distinct CDR3 sequences, 20% to 30% of them seen just once. This specimen was PBMCs, mostly from graft donor cells, taken 360 days after TCRalphabeta/CD19-depleted stem cell transplant. These receptors originate from a female patient aged 2-15 years who had a stem cell transplant for congenital amegakaryocytic thrombocytopenia, so the T cells may come from the graft donor.

This clonotype was seen a few times. The chain combines TRBV2 with TRBJ2-1; perhaps TRBD2 as D (7 bases). The germline V gene encodes CDR1 SNHLY and CDR2 FYNNEI. This CDR3 has 16 residues. Trimming cost V 2 bases and J 9 bases, with 20 bases left between them. This chain's CDR3 is CASSELRGGGSTEQFF. In DNA form, the CDR3 reads TGTGCCAGCAGTGAACTTAGGGGGGGCGGATCTACTGAGCAGTTCTTC.

The V call is TRBV20-1, the J call TRBJ2-7; the D gene is possibly TRBD2 (6 bases). From germline, CDR1 is DFQATT and CDR2 SNEGSKA (reference sequence). The CDR3 length is 17 residues. CDR3 protein: CAAFRAGGLATPYEQYF. CDR3 DNA sequence: TGCGCAGCCTTCAGGGCCGGTGGGCTAGCGACCCCCTACGAGCAGTACTTC.

There are many counts of this clonotype. The chain has TRBV20-1 and TRBJ2-4, with 9 bases lining up with TRBD2. V was clipped by 3 bases and J by 8 bases; unmatched bases: 11. The CDR3 has 15 amino acids. Germline assignment: CDR1 DFQATT and CDR2 SNEGSKA (reference sequence). CDR3 region: CSASRTSEMGDIQYF. In DNA, the CDR3 is TGCAGTGCTAGCAGGACTAGCGAGATGGGGGACATTCAGTACTTC.

This chain uses TRBV7-6 with TRBJ1-1; TRBD1 agrees at 10 bases. This CDR3 has 14 residues. CDR1 SGHVS and CDR2 FNYEAQ come from the germline V gene. V shed 5 bases, J shed 7 bases, and the junction held 7 bases outside the gene matches. This CDR3 reads CASSPRQGANEAFF. CDR3 coding DNA: TGTGCCAGCAGCCCACGACAGGGGGCGAATGAAGCTTTCTTT. Full variable domain (outside the CDR3, taken from reference TRBV7-6 and TRBJ1-1): GAGVSQSPRYKVTKRGQDVALRCDPISGHVSLYWYRQALGQGPEFLTYFNYEAQQDKSGLPNDRFSAERPEGSISTLTIQRTEQRDSAMYRCASSPRQGANEAFFGQGTRLTVV.

This chain uses TRBV29-1 with TRBJ2-7; 10 nucleotides match TRBD1. This CDR3 contains 18 residues. Germline V lookup: CDR1 SQVTM, CDR2 ANQGSEA. Unmatched junction bases numbered 18, after V lost 4 bases and J lost 3 bases. In DNA form, the CDR3 reads TGCAGCGTTGTCTTGCACCCGGGACAGGGGAGGACCCTCTACGAGCAGTACTTC. This translates into CSVVLHPGQGRTLYEQYF.

V gene TRBV29-1 combines with J gene TRBJ1-2; D gene uncertain. V was trimmed by 4 bases and J by 4 bases, leaving 16 bases between them. Per germline, CDR1 SQVTM and CDR2 ANQGSEA. The length of the CDR3 is 14 residues. CDR3 nucleotides: TGCAGCGTTGTAGTCGCCTCCTCGAGCTATGGCTACACCTTC. This translates into CSVVVASSSYGYTF.

This clonotype was counted many times. The V gene is TRBV4-3, the J gene TRBJ2-1; 7 bases align to TRBD2. The CDR3 consists of 16 residues. Germline assignment: CDR1 LGHNA and CDR2 YSLEER. Trimming removed 0 bases from V and 7 bases from J; junction bases left unmatched: 9. The CDR3 sequence is CASSQDLAGDLNEQFF. For the CDR3, the DNA is TGCGCCAGCAGCCAAGATCTTGCGGGAGATTTGAATGAGCAGTTCTTC.

This clonotype was picked up a small number of times. This chain connects TRBV12-3 or TRBV12-4 to TRBJ2-1, with 10 positions matching TRBD2. Germline trimming cut 6 bases from V and 0 bases from J; bases unmatched to any gene: 11. The CDR3 runs to 18 residues. The CDR3 DNA follows: TGTGCCAGCAGCACCGGGACTAGCGTCGCCCCCTCCTACAATGAGCAGTTCTTC. This translates into CASSTGTSVAPSYNEQFF.

In its sample, this clonotype was seen many times. This rearrangement joins TRBV29-1 to TRBJ1-2, with D possibly TRBD1 on 5 matching bases. Trimming pared 6 bases from V and 4 bases from J, leaving 15 bases between. Germline lookup yields CDR1 SQVTM and CDR2 ANQGSEA. The CDR3 length is 13 residues. DNA of the CDR3: TGCAGCGTGGGCCGGGACGGCTCCTATGGCTACACCTTC. It yields the protein CSVGRDGSYGYTF. The variable domain in full, completed from reference TRBV29-1 and TRBJ1-2, reads SAVISQKPSRDICQRGTSLTIQCQVDSQVTMMFWYRQQPGQSLTLIATANQGSEATYESGFVIDKFPISRPNLTFSTLTVSNMSPEDSSIYLCSVGRDGSYGYTFGSGTRLTVV.

This clonotype has just a few counts. The rearrangement uses TRBV20-1 and TRBJ2-5; D gene unclear. V dropped 5 bases and J dropped 3 bases, with 13 bases sitting between them. The CDR3 sequence is 13 residues long. Per the germline V gene, CDR1 is DFQATT and CDR2 is SNEGSKA (reference sequence). The CDR3 sequence: CSARLDEKETQYF. As DNA, the CDR3 is TGCAGTGCTCGACTGGACGAAAAAGAGACCCAGTACTTC.

This clonotype was counted a few times. The J gene is TRBJ2-3, the V gene TRBV12-3 or TRBV12-4; D is uncertain. CDR3 length: 14 residues. Deletions cut 2 bases from V and 4 bases from J, with 10 bases between. CDR3 nucleotides: TGTGCCAGCAGTTTAACGCCACTTTCAGATACGCAGTATTTT. Protein sequence: CASSLTPLSDTQYF.

The chain couples TRBV19 to TRBJ2-1, with 10 nucleotides matching TRBD1. This CDR3 contains 15 residues. Germline CDR1 and CDR2: LNHDA and SQIVND (reference sequence). V lost 8 bases and J lost 9; bases outside the gene matches: 13. The CDR3 DNA follows: TGTGCCAGTGGGGACAGGGGTCGTGGACGGTCTGAGCAGTTCTTC. Translated: CASGDRGRGRSEQFF. The full variable domain, rest sourced from reference TRBV19 and TRBJ2-1, is DGGITQSPKYLFRKEGQNVTLSCEQNLNHDAMYWYRQDPGQGLRLIYYSQIVNDFQKGDIAEGYSVSREKKESFPLTVTSAQKNPTAFYLCASGDRGRGRSEQFFGPGTRLTVL.

This clonotype was observed a handful of times. The chain uses TRBV6-6 and TRBJ2-3; tentative D call: TRBD1 (8 bases). Trimming removed 9 bases from V and 6 bases from J, with 16 bases in between. CDR1 and CDR2 (germline): MNHNY, SVGAGI (reference sequence). The CDR3 covers 13 residues. Here the CDR3 reads CASTGGGFDTQYF. The CDR3 bases are TGTGCCAGTACAGGGGGGGGGTTTGATACGCAGTATTTT.

The chain employs TRBV28 and TRBJ1-1, with TRBD1 as a possible D gene (6 bases). V gave up 7 bases and J gave up 4 bases, with 22 bases separating them. Per the germline V gene, CDR1 is MDHEN and CDR2 is SYDVKM. The CDR3 extends over 16 amino acids. The CDR3 DNA reads as TGTGCCAGCATTGGACAGCTTCTAACCGCGGGCACTGAAGCTTTCTTT. It codes for CASIGQLLTAGTEAFF.

There are a few counts of this clonotype. The V and J genes are TRBV4-1 and TRBJ2-7; D possibly matches TRBD1 or TRBD2 (5 bases each). The V and J ends lost 4 bases and 2 bases respectively, with 15 bases between them. Germline CDR1 MGHRA, CDR2 YSYEKL. The CDR3 sequence is 15 residues long. CDR3 residues: CASSRPGREPYEQYF. CDR3 coding DNA: TGCGCCAGCAGCCGTCCGGGACGGGAACCCTACGAGCAGTACTTC.

V gene TRBV10-3 combines with J gene TRBJ2-1; D unresolved. V gave up 1 base and J gave up 6 bases, with 22 bases separating them. Germline V CDR1 and CDR2: ENHRY, SYGVKD. This CDR3 is 18 amino acids long. The CDR3 region has the DNA TGTGCCATCAGTGAGTATTTAGGGATAGGGCAGATAGGCAATGAGCAGTTCTTC. Amino acid sequence: CAISEYLGIGQIGNEQFF.

The chain uses TRBV28 and TRBJ2-3, with D tentatively TRBD1 or TRBD2 (5 bases each). From germline, CDR1 is MDHEN and CDR2 SYDVKM. The CDR3 has 19 amino acids. V gave up 6 bases and J gave up 4 bases, with 29 bases separating them. CDR3 in amino acids: CASSNLRDSWGIRADTQYF. CDR3 DNA sequence: TGTGCCAGCAGCAACCTCCGAGACTCCTGGGGGATTAGGGCAGATACGCAGTATTTT.

The J gene is TRBJ2-7, the V gene TRBV4-1; TRBD2 matches at 9 bases. J lost 4 bases, V lost 1 base, and 5 bases had no gene match. This CDR3 has 15 amino acids. CDR1 and CDR2 (germline): MGHRA, YSYEKL. The CDR3: CASSQVAGAGYEQYF. CDR3 nucleotides: TGCGCCAGCAGCCAAGTAGCGGGGGCCGGATACGAGCAGTACTTC.

In this sample, this clonotype turned up a few times. V gene TRBV11-2 combines with J gene TRBJ2-1; no clear D gene. V lost 4 bases and J 0 bases, leaving 19 bases between the germline ends. From germline, CDR1 is SGHAT and CDR2 FQNNGV. CDR3 length equals 18 residues. CDR3 DNA sequence: TGTGCCAGCAGCTCACTTCGTACCCAGGATCGCTCCTACAATGAGCAGTTCTTC. Its protein product is CASSSLRTQDRSYNEQFF.

This clonotype was observed at least ten times. The chain links TRBV28 to TRBJ1-2; a weak D match, TRBD1 (6 bases). Germline V gene lookup returns CDR1 MDHEN and CDR2 SYDVKM. The CDR3 runs to 14 residues. Trimming cost V 7 bases and J 6 bases, with 18 bases left between them. As DNA, the CDR3 is TGTGCCAGCAAATTGCCCGGGACAACCCATGGCTACACCTTC. Its protein product is CASKLPGTTHGYTF.

This chain connects TRBV12-3 or TRBV12-4 to TRBJ2-1; TRBD1 or TRBD2 may be the D gene (6 bases each). The CDR3 has 15 residues. Between the trimmed V and J ends, which lost 3 bases and 5 bases, there was a span of 14 bases. CDR3 residues: CASSLGRRGNNEQFF. CDR3 nucleotide sequence: TGTGCCAGCAGTTTGGGGCGGAGGGGGAACAATGAGCAGTTCTTC.

CDR3 protein: CASSPRLKPQHF. CDR3 nucleotides: TGTGCCAGCAGCCCCCGCTTGAAGCCCCAGCATTTT. The chain has TRBV9 and TRBJ1-5; the D is unclear. This CDR3 spans 12 amino acids. V was clipped by 4 bases and J by 8 bases, with 10 bases between them. The germline V gene has CDR1 SGDLS and CDR2 YYNGEE.

This clonotype was seen a handful of times. The chain couples TRBV4-1 to TRBJ1-2, with unresolved D. V shed 7 bases and J shed 2 bases, with 14 bases lying between them. The CDR3 consists of 14 residues. The germline V gene encodes CDR1 MGHRA and CDR2 YSYEKL. Written as DNA, the CDR3 is TGCGCCAGCAATCTTGGACTGGGGAACTATGGCTACACCTTC. This sequence encodes CASNLGLGNYGYTF.

The gene calls are TRBV25-1 and TRBJ1-1, with D perhaps matching TRBD1 (6 bases). The CDR3 sequence is 13 residues long. The ends were cut back, 1 base at V and 11 bases at J, with 14 bases in the middle. The germline CDR1 and CDR2 sequences are MGHDK and SYGVNS. CDR3 residues: CASSEFGGGEAFF. The CDR3 bases are TGTGCCAGCAGTGAATTCGGAGGGGGAGAGGCTTTCTTT.

The chain is built from TRBV3-1 and TRBJ2-1, with no clear D. In germline, CDR1 is LGHDT, CDR2 YNNKEL (reference sequence). V lost 1 base, J lost 3 bases, and 10 bases lay in between. The CDR3 spans 15 residues. The CDR3 DNA follows: TGTGCCAGCAGCCAAGGGTCCCGTGGCTACAATGAGCAGTTCTTC. It encodes CASSQGSRGYNEQFF.

The chain's CDR3 is CSVEKQGNGNTIYF. CDR3 DNA sequence: TGCAGCGTTGAGAAACAGGGTAATGGAAACACCATATATTTT. The rearrangement links TRBV29-1 to TRBJ1-3, with TRBD1 as a possible D gene (6 bases). CDR1 and CDR2 (germline): SQVTM, ANQGSEA. The CDR3 is made up of 14 amino acids. The germline V and J ends were trimmed by 3 bases and 3 bases, with 12 bases remaining between them.

The chain carries TRBV29-1 and TRBJ1-1; D ambiguous. CDR3 length: 13 residues. Germline values: CDR1 SQVTM, CDR2 ANQGSEA. V lost 7 bases, J lost 1 base, and 13 bases lay in between. The CDR3 here is CSAGNTANTEAFF. The DNA of the CDR3 is TGCAGCGCCGGGAACACGGCGAACACTGAAGCTTTCTTT.

The rearrangement links TRBV6-5 to TRBJ2-7; D gene ambiguous. Trimming took off 2 bases at V and 0 bases at J, with 14 bases between the two ends. CDR1 is MNHEY and CDR2 is SVGAGI in the germline V gene. The CDR3 spans 16 residues. CDR3 sequence: CASSYMLADYSYEQYF. The DNA for the CDR3 is TGTGCCAGCAGTTACATGTTAGCTGATTACTCCTACGAGCAGTACTTC.

The chain employs TRBV10-3 and TRBJ1-2, with 8 nucleotides matching TRBD1. V lost 0 bases, J lost 3 bases, and 3 bases stayed unmatched. This CDR3 comprises 15 residues. Per germline, CDR1 ENHRY and CDR2 SYGVKD. CDR3: CAISESGQGHYGYTF. In nucleotides, the CDR3 is TGTGCCATCAGTGAGTCTGGACAGGGTCACTATGGCTACACCTTC.

This clonotype was found a few times. The CDR3 DNA reads TGCAGTGCTAGCCCAACAGGGGGGGGCCAGCCCCAGCATTTT. As protein: CSASPTGGGQPQHF. J is TRBJ1-5 and V is TRBV20-1, with 8 nucleotides matching TRBD1. The trim removed 3 bases at V and 7 bases at J, leaving 8 bases unmatched. Germline V gives CDR1 DFQATT, CDR2 SNEGSKA (reference sequence). The length of the CDR3 is 14 residues.

This clonotype was observed a handful of times. This chain links TRBV5-1 with TRBJ2-5; either TRBD1 or TRBD2 may supply D (6 bases each). The CDR3 covers 16 residues. Per germline, CDR1 SGHRS and CDR2 YFSETQ. Deletions cut 0 bases from V and 3 bases from J, with 15 bases between. The CDR3 protein is CASSLAWGAEEETQYF. CDR3 DNA: TGCGCCAGCAGCTTGGCCTGGGGGGCAGAGGAAGAGACCCAGTACTTC.

This clonotype appeared a few times. The chain has TRBV4-3 and TRBJ2-5; D not certain. V gave up 3 bases and J gave up 5 bases, with 22 bases separating them. The germline V gene has CDR1 LGHNA and CDR2 YSLEER. This CDR3 has 17 amino acids. The CDR3 region has the DNA TGCGCCAGCAGCCAGAACCCACGGAACAGCGCCGTGGAGACCCAGTACTTC. Translating it yields CASSQNPRNSAVETQYF.